At least ten counts were recorded for the clone carrying this T cell receptor beta chain. The CDR3 length is 15 residues. From germline, CDR1 is LGHDT and CDR2 YNNKEL (reference sequence). V lost 1 base and J lost 4, with 8 bases in between. This sample stems from a study of blood T cell repertoires in COVID-19. Study as a whole: The United States, Italy and Spain were the sources of the acute and convalescent COVID-19 samples.

TCRdb's copy holds only in-frame clones and misses some; the assay was immunoSEQ multiplex PCR. The sample includes some 390,000 clones, approximately 87% of them seen just once. J is TRBJ2-6 and V is TRBV3-1 (or the pseudogene TRBV3-2); D gene uncertain. The sequencing sample was made of peripheral blood. This TCR derives from an older woman with COVID-19, enrolled during active disease. This CDR3 is CASSQGVIGANVLTF. CDR3 sequence (DNA): TGTGCCAGCAGCCAAGGCGTCATCGGGGCCAACGTCCTGACTTTC.